The 20 T cell receptor beta chains below come from one sample, sequenced in a study of identical twins. TCRdb reprocessed the 5' RACE reads with MiXCR, giving one entry per CDR3 protein. The sample carries 1.5 million to 2 million distinct CDR3 sequences, around a third recorded once. The material sequenced was cord blood. Every receptor here comes from a newborn girl in good health.

The V call is TRBV12-3 or TRBV12-4, the J call TRBJ2-6, with TRBD1 identical over 9 bases. V was clipped by 10 bases and J by 0 bases; unmatched bases: 22. CDR3 length equals 21 residues. CDR3 nucleotides: TGTGCCATCAGGGACAGGGAACCCCTATTAACCCTTCACTCTGGGGCCAACGTCCTGACTTTC. Amino acid sequence: CAIRDREPLLTLHSGANVLTF.

This chain connects TRBV20-1 to TRBJ1-2, with TRBD1 as a possible D gene (5 bases). The V end lost 5 bases, the J end lost 4 bases, and 11 bases lay between the germline ends. CDR1 is DFQATT and CDR2 is SNEGSKA in the germline V gene (reference sequence). The CDR3 extends over 12 amino acids. The CDR3 here is CSAQGGGYGYTF. CDR3 nucleotides: TGCAGTGCTCAGGGAGGCGGCTATGGCTACACCTTC.

The V gene is TRBV7-6, the J gene TRBJ2-4, with TRBD1 identical over 7 bases. The end of the DNA aligns better with TRBJ2-7, so the J call may be wrong. The CDR3 sequence is 15 residues long. Germline V CDR1 and CDR2: SGHVS, FNYEAQ. This chain's CDR3 is CASSSLQGFVYEQYF. The CDR3 nucleotides are TGTGCCAGCAGCTCGCTACAGGGGTTCGTCTACGAGCAGTACTTC.

A note on this clonotype: A read error may produce the germline difference seen at one junction end. The chain links TRBV6-2 or TRBV6-3 to TRBJ2-1; 7 bases agree with TRBD2. Germline-derived CDR1 and CDR2 are MNHEY and SVGEGT. The CDR3 has 17 amino acids. The CDR3 bases are TGTGTCAGCAGTTCCTCCCGGCGGGACTATATCTACAATGAGCAGTTCTTC. This translates into CVSSSSRRDYIYNEQFF.

This clonotype was counted only a few times. DNA for the CDR3: TGTGCCAGCAGCTTACGGGGGGTCCCTGAAGCTTTCTTT. This codes for CASSLRGVPEAFF. The chain couples TRBV7-6 to TRBJ1-1; TRBD1 might be the D (5 bases). Per germline, CDR1 SGHVS and CDR2 FNYEAQ. V was trimmed by 2 bases and J by 6 bases, leaving 10 bases between them. CDR3 length: 13 amino acids.

This clonotype appeared a few times. This sequence joins TRBV5-1 and TRBJ1-1, with D maybe TRBD1 (5 bases). Germline-derived CDR1 and CDR2 are SGHRS and YFSETQ. Trimming took 0 bases from V and 6 from J, leaving 15 bases between them. CDR3 length: 15 residues. CDR3 coding DNA: TGCGCCAGCAGCTTGGCCGTGGCAGGGAAGGCTGAAGCTTTCTTT. Protein product: CASSLAVAGKAEAFF. Full variable domain (rest looked up from reference TRBV5-1 and TRBJ1-1): KAGVTQTPRYLIKTRGQQVTLSCSPISGHRSVSWYQQTPGQGLQFLFEYFSETQRNKGNFPGRFSGRQFSNSRSEMNVSTLELGDSALYLCASSLAVAGKAEAFFGQGTRLTVV.

In regard to this clonotype: Relative to the germline gene, one junction end is altered; a read error may explain this. The chain combines TRBV10-3 with TRBJ2-5; possible D gene TRBD1, 6 bases. Per the germline V gene, CDR1 is ENHRY and CDR2 is SYGVKD. The CDR3 has 15 residues. The DNA of the CDR3 is TGTGCCATCAGTGAGTCAATGACAGGCCAAGAGACCCGGTACTTC. Its protein is CAISESMTGQETRYF.

In the case of this clonotype: This sequence may be a read error, since a much larger clone differs from it by one base. The chain is built from TRBV12-3 or TRBV12-4 and TRBJ1-2; D not certain. The CDR3 runs to 12 residues. The CDR3 spells CASSLNSYGHTF. The CDR3 bases are TGTGCCAGCAGTTTAAACAGCTATGGCCACACCTTC.

About this clonotype: The junction departs from the called germline gene at one end, perhaps through a read error. The chain is built from TRBV28 and TRBJ1-2, with a weak D call TRBD1 (6 bases). In germline, CDR1 is MDHEN, CDR2 SYDVKM. The CDR3 loop spans 14 amino acids. The chain's CDR3 is CASRRTDRIYDYTF. As DNA, the CDR3 is TGTGCCAGCAGACGGACCGACAGGATCTATGACTACACCTTC.

This clonotype came up a few times. The rearrangement uses TRBV18 and TRBJ2-5; TRBD2 aligns across 8 bases. V dropped 1 base and J dropped 2; count of bases not matched to a gene: 6. CDR1 is KGHSH, CDR2 LQKENI, per germline. The CDR3 is 16 residues long. The CDR3 spells CASSPLREGLQETQYF. The CDR3 nucleotides read TGTGCCAGCTCACCACTCCGGGAGGGCTTACAAGAGACCCAGTACTTC.

This clonotype was observed a few times. The rearrangement joins TRBV20-1 to TRBJ2-7, with 9 bases identical to TRBD2. CDR3 length equals 14 residues. Germline-derived CDR1 and CDR2 are DFQATT and SNEGSKA (reference sequence). The V gene end was trimmed by 4 bases and the J gene end by 2 bases; junction bases not matched to a gene: 6. The DNA of the CDR3 is TGCAGTGCTAAAGCGGGAGGCCCTACCTACGAGCAGTACTTC. This codes for CSAKAGGPTYEQYF.

The CDR3, as DNA: TGTGCCAGCAGCTTGTCCGCAGGAAACAATGAGCAGTTCTTC. Encoded protein: CASSLSAGNNEQFF. The rearrangement joins TRBV5-5 to TRBJ2-1; unclear D gene. V was clipped by 1 base and J by 5 bases, with 10 bases between them. This CDR3 is built from 14 residues. Germline V gene data show CDR1 as SGHKS and CDR2 as YYEKEE (reference sequence).

The chain is built from TRBV12-3 or TRBV12-4 and TRBJ2-5, with 7 nucleotides matching TRBD1. The J call may be incorrect, as the DNA end agrees better with TRBJ2-1. The CDR3 totals 12 residues. CDR3 sequence (DNA): TGTGCCAGCAGTTTACAGGGGGAGACCCAGTTCTTC. Its translation: CASSLQGETQFF.

This clonotype was seen more than once but under ten times. The chain uses TRBV5-1 and TRBJ2-1; 7 bases align to TRBD2. With V trimmed by 3 bases and J by 8 bases, 5 bases remained unmatched. The CDR3 totals 13 residues. CDR1 and CDR2 (germline): SGHRS, YFSETQ. CDR3 amino acids: CASSSLAGYEQFF. In DNA, the CDR3 is TGCGCCAGCAGCTCGTTAGCGGGCTATGAGCAGTTCTTC. The variable domain in full, with the rest retrieved from reference TRBV5-1 and TRBJ2-1, is KAGVTQTPRYLIKTRGQQVTLSCSPISGHRSVSWYQQTPGQGLQFLFEYFSETQRNKGNFPGRFSGRQFSNSRSEMNVSTLELGDSALYLCASSSLAGYEQFFGPGTRLTVL.

The V call is TRBV27, the J call TRBJ2-1; D uncertain. The CDR3 has 13 amino acids. Germline CDR1 and CDR2: MNHEY and SMNVEV (reference sequence). Trimming stripped 3 bases from V and 13 bases from J, with 16 bases between. Written as DNA, the CDR3 is TGTGCCAGCAGTTTGGGTCACAAGTTGTCACAGTTCTTC. Translation gives CASSLGHKLSQFF.

This clonotype has more than one count but fewer than ten. V gene TRBV10-3 combines with J gene TRBJ2-1; D remains ambiguous. Trimming took 0 bases from V and 8 from J, leaving 5 bases between them. The CDR3 contains 12 residues. Looked up from germline, CDR1 is ENHRY and CDR2 is SYGVKD. The CDR3 DNA reads TGTGCCATCAGTGAGTCGTCTCATGAGCAGTTCTTC. Translation: CAISESSHEQFF.

CDR3 loop: CASSLTGVTSYEQYF. The DNA for the CDR3 is TGTGCCAGCAGCTTAACCGGGGTTACCTCCTACGAGCAGTACTTC. The chain is built from TRBV7-2 and TRBJ2-7, with D perhaps TRBD2 (5 bases). V dropped 2 bases and J dropped 0 bases, with 11 bases sitting between them. The CDR3 runs to 15 residues. Germline V gene lookup returns CDR1 SGHTA and CDR2 FQGNSA.

The V gene is TRBV7-9, the J gene TRBJ1-2; 7 bases are a match to TRBD1. This CDR3 is built from 15 residues. The germline CDR1 and CDR2 sequences are SEHNR and FQNEAQ (reference sequence). Losses at the gene ends were 4 bases for V and 1 base for J; bases not matched to a gene: 6. Here the CDR3 DNA reads TGTGCCAGCAGCTCCCGGGACAGCTATAACTATGGCTACACCTTC. As protein: CASSSRDSYNYGYTF.

The chain links TRBV12-3 or TRBV12-4 to TRBJ2-4, with no clear D. Trimming removed 2 bases from V and 0 bases from J, with 11 bases in between. The CDR3 loop spans 16 amino acids. CDR3: CASSLLGIQAKNIQYF. The DNA of the CDR3 is TGTGCCAGCAGTTTACTGGGGATACAAGCCAAAAACATTCAGTACTTC.

The rearrangement uses TRBV7-2 and TRBJ1-1; D call uncertain. The V end was cut by 6 bases, the J end by 0 bases, with 14 bases between. The CDR3 is made up of 15 amino acids. Germline CDR1 is SGHTA and CDR2 is FQGNSA. In DNA form, the CDR3 reads TGTGCCAGCAGTCAATCCCCTCGATTGAACACTGAAGCTTTCTTT. Residues: CASSQSPRLNTEAFF.